This T cell receptor beta chain was found in a study of T cell responses to AZD1222 COVID-19 vaccine. The germline V gene encodes CDR1 KGHSH and CDR2 LQKENI. The CDR3 spans 14 residues. V lost 3 bases to trimming and J lost 2 bases; unmatched junction nucleotides: 1. With regard to this clone: Its target is not known. Different DNA sequences within this sample yield the same CDR3.

Regarding the study as a whole: Regions 160-218 and 743-854 dominated among vaccine-associated CD4 TCRs spanning spike.

Clones were sequenced by immunoSEQ multiplex PCR, and TCRdb holds only the in-frame ones, with some missing. Of about 120,000 clones listed, roughly 88% are singletons. The receptor comes from an adult in good health. The rearrangement joins TRBV18 to TRBJ2-7; 10 bases match TRBD1. Source: peripheral blood, taken on day 0 of MenACWY control vaccination. This CDR3 is CASSPDRGTYEQYF. CDR3 bases: TGTGCCAGCTCACCGGACAGGGGGACCTACGAGCAGTACTTC. The entire variable domain, with the rest obtained from reference TRBV18 and TRBJ2-7, is as follows: NAGVMQNPRHLVRRRGQEARLRCSPMKGHSHVYWYRQLPEEGLKFMVYLQKENIIDESGMPKERFSAEFPKEGPSILRIQQVVRGDSAAYFCASSPDRGTYEQYFGPGTRLTVT.